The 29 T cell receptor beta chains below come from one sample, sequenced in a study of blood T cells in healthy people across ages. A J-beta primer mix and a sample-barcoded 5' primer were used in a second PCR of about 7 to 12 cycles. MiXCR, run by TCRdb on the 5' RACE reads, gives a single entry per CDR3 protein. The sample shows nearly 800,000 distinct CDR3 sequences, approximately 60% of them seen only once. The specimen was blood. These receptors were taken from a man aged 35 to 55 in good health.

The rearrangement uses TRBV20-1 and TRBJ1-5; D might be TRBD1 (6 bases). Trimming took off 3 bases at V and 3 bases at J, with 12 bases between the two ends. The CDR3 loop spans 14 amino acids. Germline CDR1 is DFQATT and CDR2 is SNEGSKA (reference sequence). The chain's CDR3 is CSARDSASNQPQHF. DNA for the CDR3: TGCAGTGCTAGGGACAGCGCCTCCAATCAGCCCCAGCATTTT.

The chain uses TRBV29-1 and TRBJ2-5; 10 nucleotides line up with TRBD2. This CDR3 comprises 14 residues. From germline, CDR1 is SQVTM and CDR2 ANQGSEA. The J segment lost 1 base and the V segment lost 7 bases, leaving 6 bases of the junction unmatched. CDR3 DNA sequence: TGCAGCGCGGTCCCTAGCGGGGGCCAAGAGACCCAGTACTTC. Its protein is CSAVPSGGQETQYF. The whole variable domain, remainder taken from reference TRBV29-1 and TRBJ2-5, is SAVISQKPSRDICQRGTSLTIQCQVDSQVTMMFWYRQQPGQSLTLIATANQGSEATYESGFVIDKFPISRPNLTFSTLTVSNMSPEDSSIYLCSAVPSGGQETQYFGPGTRLLVL.

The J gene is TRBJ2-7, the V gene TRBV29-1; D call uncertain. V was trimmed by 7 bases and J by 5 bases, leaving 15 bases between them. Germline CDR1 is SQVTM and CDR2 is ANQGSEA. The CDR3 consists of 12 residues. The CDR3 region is CSATATAHEQYF. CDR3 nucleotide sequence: TGCAGCGCGACCGCAACGGCCCACGAGCAGTACTTC.

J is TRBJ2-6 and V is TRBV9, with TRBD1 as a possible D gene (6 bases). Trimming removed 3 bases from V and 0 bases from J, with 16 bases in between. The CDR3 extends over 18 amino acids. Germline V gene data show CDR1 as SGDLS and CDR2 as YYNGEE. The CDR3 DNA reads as TGTGCCAGCAGCGAGTCTGGGGGCTATGGCTCTGGGGCCAACGTCCTGACTTTC. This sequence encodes CASSESGGYGSGANVLTF.

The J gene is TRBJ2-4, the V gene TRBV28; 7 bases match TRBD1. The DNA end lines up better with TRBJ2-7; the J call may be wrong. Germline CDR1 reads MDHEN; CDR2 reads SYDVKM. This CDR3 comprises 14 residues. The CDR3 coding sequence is TGTGCCAGCAGACTCCGCGGACAGGTTTACGAGCAGTACTTC. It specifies CASRLRGQVYEQYF.

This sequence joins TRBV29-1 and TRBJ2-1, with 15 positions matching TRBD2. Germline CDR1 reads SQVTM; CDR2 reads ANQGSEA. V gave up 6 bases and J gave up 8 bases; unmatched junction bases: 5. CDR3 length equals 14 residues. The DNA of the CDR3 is TGCAGCGTAGAGGGACTAGCGGGAGGCTATGAGCAGTTCTTC. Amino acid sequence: CSVEGLAGGYEQFF.

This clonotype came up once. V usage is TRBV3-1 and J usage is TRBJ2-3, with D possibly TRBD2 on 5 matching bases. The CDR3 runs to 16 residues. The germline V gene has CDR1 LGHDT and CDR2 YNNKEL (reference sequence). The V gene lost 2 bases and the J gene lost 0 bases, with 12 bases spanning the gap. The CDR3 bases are TGTGCCAGCAGCCAATATTCTCGGGGAAGCACAGATACGCAGTATTTT. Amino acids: CASSQYSRGSTDTQYF.

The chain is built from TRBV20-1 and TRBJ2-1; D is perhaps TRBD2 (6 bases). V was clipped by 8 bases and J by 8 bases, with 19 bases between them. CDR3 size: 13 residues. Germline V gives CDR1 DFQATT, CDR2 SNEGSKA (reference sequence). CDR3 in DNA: TGCAGTTGGAGGGGACCCCATTTGTATGAGCAGTTCTTC. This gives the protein CSWRGPHLYEQFF.

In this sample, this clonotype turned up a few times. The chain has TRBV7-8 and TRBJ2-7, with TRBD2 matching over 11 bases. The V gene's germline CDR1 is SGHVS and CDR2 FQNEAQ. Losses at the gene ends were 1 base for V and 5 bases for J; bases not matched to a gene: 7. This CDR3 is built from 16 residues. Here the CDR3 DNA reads TGTGCCAGCAGCTTAGATCTAGCGGGAGGATCAAACGAGCAGTACTTC. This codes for CASSLDLAGGSNEQYF.

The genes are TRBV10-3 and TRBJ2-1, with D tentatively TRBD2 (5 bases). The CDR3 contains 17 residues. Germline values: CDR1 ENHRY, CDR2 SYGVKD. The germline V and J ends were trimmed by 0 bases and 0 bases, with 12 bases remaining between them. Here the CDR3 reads CAISESVGGSSYNEQFF. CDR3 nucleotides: TGTGCCATCAGTGAGTCCGTTGGTGGGAGCTCCTACAATGAGCAGTTCTTC.

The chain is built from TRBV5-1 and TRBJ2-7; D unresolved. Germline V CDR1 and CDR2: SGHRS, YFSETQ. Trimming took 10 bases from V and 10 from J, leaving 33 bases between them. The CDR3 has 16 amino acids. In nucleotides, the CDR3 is TGCGCCCTCAATGACTCCAGATACTGCCTGAGCAGCCGCCAGTACTTC. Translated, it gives CALNDSRYCLSSRQYF.

The DNA of the CDR3 is TGTGCCAGCAGCTTGGGATTGGGGGAAGAGACCCAGTACTTC. Protein product: CASSLGLGEETQYF. This chain links TRBV5-5 with TRBJ2-5; D is possibly TRBD1 or TRBD2 (5 bases each). Between the trimmed V and J ends, which lost 0 bases and 3 bases, there was a span of 9 bases. The germline V gene encodes CDR1 SGHKS and CDR2 YYEKEE (reference sequence). The CDR3 runs to 14 residues.

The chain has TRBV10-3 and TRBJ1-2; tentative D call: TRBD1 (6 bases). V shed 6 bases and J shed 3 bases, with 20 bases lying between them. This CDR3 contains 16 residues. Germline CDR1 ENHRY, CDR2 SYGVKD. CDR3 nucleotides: TGTGCCATCAGCGGGGACAAGTTCCTCTCCTACTATGGCTACACCTTC. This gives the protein CAISGDKFLSYYGYTF.

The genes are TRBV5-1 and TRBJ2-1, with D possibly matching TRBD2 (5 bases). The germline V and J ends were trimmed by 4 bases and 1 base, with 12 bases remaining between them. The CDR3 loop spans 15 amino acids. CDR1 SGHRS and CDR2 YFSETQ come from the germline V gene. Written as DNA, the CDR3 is TGCGCCAGCAGCCCGGGCGGGCAATCCTACAATGAGCAGTTCTTC. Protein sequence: CASSPGGQSYNEQFF.

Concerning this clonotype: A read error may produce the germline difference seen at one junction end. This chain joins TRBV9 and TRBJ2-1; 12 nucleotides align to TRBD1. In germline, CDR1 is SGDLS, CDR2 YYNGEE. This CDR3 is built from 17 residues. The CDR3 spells CASGVFPGQGAGNEQFF. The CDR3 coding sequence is TGTGCCAGCGGCGTATTCCCGGGACAGGGGGCAGGGAATGAGCAGTTCTTC.

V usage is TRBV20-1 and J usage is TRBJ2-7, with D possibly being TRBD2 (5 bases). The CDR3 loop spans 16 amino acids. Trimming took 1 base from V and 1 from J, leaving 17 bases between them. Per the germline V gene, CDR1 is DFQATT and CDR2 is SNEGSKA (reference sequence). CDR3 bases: TGCAGTGCTAGAGCCCTGGGTTCGGGGAGTTCCTACGAGCAGTACTTC. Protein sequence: CSARALGSGSSYEQYF.

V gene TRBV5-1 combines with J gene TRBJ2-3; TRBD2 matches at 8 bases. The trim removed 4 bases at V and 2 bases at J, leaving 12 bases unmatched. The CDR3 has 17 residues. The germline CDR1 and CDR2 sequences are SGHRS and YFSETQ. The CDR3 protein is CASSPQRAGGPTDTQYF. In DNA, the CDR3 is TGCGCCAGCAGCCCACAACGGGCGGGAGGCCCCACAGATACGCAGTATTTT.

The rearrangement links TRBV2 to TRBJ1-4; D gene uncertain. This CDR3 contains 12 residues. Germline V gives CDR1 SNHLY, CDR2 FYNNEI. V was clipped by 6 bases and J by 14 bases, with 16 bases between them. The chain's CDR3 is CASRRPDTPLFF. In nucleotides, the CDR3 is TGTGCCAGCAGAAGACCCGACACCCCGCTGTTTTTT.

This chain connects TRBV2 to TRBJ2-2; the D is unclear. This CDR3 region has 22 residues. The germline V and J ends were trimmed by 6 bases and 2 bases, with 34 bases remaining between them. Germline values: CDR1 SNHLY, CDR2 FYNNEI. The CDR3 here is CASSQEFPEPAKTRINTGELFF. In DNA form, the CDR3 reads TGTGCCAGCAGCCAAGAGTTTCCCGAGCCCGCAAAGACACGAATAAACACCGGGGAGCTGTTTTTT. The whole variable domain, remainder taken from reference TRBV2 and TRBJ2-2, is EPEVTQTPSHQVTQMGQEVILRCVPISNHLYFYWYRQILGQKVEFLVSFYNNEISEKSEIFDDQFSVERPDGSNFTLKIRSTKLEDSAMYFCASSQEFPEPAKTRINTGELFFGEGSRLTVL.

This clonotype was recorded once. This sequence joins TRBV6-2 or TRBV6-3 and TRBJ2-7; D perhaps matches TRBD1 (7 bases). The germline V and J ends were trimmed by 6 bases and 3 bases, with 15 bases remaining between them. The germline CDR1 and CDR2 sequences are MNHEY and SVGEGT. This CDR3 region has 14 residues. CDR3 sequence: CASSSGDRRYEQYF. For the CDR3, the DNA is TGTGCCAGCAGCTCGGGGGACAGACGCTACGAGCAGTACTTC.

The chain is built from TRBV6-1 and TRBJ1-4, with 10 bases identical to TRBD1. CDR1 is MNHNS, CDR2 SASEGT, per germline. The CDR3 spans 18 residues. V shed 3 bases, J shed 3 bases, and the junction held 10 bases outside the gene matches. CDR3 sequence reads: CASSDPGGQGIANEKLFF. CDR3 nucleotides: TGTGCCAGCAGTGATCCGGGGGGACAGGGGATTGCTAATGAAAAACTGTTTTTT.

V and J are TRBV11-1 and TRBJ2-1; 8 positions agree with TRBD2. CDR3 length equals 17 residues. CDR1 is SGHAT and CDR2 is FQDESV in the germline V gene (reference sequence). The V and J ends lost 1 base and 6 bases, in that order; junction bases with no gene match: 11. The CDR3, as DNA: TGTGCCAGCAGCTTAGAGTTGGCGGGGGGACCCGGCAATGAGCAGTTCTTC. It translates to CASSLELAGGPGNEQFF. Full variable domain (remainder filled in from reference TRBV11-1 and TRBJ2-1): EAEVAQSPRYKITEKSQAVAFWCDPISGHATLYWYRQILGQGPELLVQFQDESVVDDSQLPKDRFSAERLKGVDSTLKIQPAELGDSAMYLCASSLELAGGPGNEQFFGPGTRLTVL.

The CDR3 reads CASSFGTSGRIGQFF. The DNA of the CDR3 is TGTGCCAGCAGCTTTGGGACTAGCGGGAGGATAGGGCAGTTCTTC. This chain joins TRBV5-4 and TRBJ2-1; TRBD2 agrees at 15 bases. CDR1 is SGHNT, CDR2 YYREEE, per germline (reference sequence). Trimming removed 2 bases from V and 12 bases from J; junction bases left unmatched: 6. The CDR3 loop spans 15 amino acids. The full variable domain, its missing parts supplied by reference TRBV5-4 and TRBJ2-1, is ETGVTQSPTHLIKTRGQQVTLRCSSQSGHNTVSWYQQALGQGPQFIFQYYREEENGRGNFPPRFSGLQFPNYSSELNVNALELDDSALYLCASSFGTSGRIGQFFGPGTRLTVL.

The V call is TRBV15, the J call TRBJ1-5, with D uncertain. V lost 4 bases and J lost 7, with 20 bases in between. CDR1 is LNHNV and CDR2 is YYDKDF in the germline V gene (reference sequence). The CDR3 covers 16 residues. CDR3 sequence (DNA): TGTGCCACCAGCATACCGGACCTGGGGATTAGGCAGCCCCAGCATTTT. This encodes CATSIPDLGIRQPQHF.

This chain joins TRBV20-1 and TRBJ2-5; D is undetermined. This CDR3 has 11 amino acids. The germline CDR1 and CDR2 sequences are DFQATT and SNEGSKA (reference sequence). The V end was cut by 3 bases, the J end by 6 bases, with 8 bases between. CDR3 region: CSASLFQTQYF. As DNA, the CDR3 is TGCAGTGCTAGTCTATTCCAGACCCAGTACTTC.

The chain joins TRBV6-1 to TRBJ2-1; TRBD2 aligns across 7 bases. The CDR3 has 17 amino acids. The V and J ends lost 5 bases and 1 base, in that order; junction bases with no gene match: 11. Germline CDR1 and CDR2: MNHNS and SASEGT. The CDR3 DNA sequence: TGTGCCAGCAGTCCAACGACTAGCCCACTTTCCTACAATGAGCAGTTCTTC. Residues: CASSPTTSPLSYNEQFF.

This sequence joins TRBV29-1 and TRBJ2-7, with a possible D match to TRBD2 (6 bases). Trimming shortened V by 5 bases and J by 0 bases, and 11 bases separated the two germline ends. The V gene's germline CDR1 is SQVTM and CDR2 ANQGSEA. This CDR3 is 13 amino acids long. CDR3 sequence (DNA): TGCAGCGTTTTTGGGGGGAGCTCCTACGAGCAGTACTTC. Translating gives CSVFGGSSYEQYF.

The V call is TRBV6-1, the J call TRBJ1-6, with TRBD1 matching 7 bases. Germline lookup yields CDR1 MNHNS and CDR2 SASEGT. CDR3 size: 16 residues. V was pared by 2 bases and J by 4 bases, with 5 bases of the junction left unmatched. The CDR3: CASSEWHRGYNSPLHF. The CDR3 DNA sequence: TGTGCCAGCAGTGAATGGCACAGGGGTTATAATTCACCCCTCCACTTT.

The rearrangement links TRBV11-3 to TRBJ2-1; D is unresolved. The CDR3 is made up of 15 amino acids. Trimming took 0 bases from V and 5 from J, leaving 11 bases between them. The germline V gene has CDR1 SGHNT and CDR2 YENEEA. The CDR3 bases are TGTGCCAGCAGCTTAGAGGCGCGGACGGACAATGAGCAGTTCTTC. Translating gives CASSLEARTDNEQFF.